The 9 T cell receptor beta chains below were found in one sample sequenced in a study of blood T cell repertoires in COVID-19 (dated by TCRdb to 2020 to 2022). Library creation used the immunoSEQ multiplex PCR assay. This immuneACCESS table, as held by TCRdb, lists in-frame sequences with V and J called but not all clones. Of the missing ones, under half trace to an unresolved V gene in checked studies; the others have no known cause. This sample gives fewer than 90,000 clones in total; roughly 82% of them show up just once. The ten most abundant clones make up about 12% of the sample. The source material was peripheral blood. The source is a human donor in a cohort sampled during active COVID-19.

This chain joins TRBV5-4 and TRBJ2-7; the match to TRBD1 covers 10 bases. This CDR3 has 14 residues. Germline CDR1 reads SGHNT; CDR2 reads YYREEE (reference sequence). The V and J ends lost 4 bases and 7 bases, in that order; junction bases with no gene match: 8. The CDR3 DNA reads TGTGCCAGCAGCCAGACAGGGGGCGCTCGGGAGCAGTACTTC. Protein sequence: CASSQTGGAREQYF.

The V and J genes are TRBV28 and TRBJ2-1, with 8 positions matching TRBD1. Germline CDR1 MDHEN, CDR2 SYDVKM. The CDR3 has 12 residues. The ends lost 5 bases at V and 10 bases at J; junction bases unmatched: 4. The CDR3 coding sequence is TGTGCCAGCAGTCCCGACAGGGGCGAGCAGTTCTTC. As protein: CASSPDRGEQFF.

This clone was detected only a few times. This chain uses TRBV28 with TRBJ1-6; D not certain. Looked up from germline, CDR1 is MDHEN and CDR2 is SYDVKM. The V and J ends lost 2 bases and 8 bases respectively, with 13 bases between them. There are 15 residues in the CDR3. The CDR3 DNA reads TGTGCCAGCAGTTTAGGAGGCAGTTTTTATTCACCCCTCCACTTT. Its protein product is CASSLGGSFYSPLHF.

CDR3: CASMDGSYSNQPQHF. CDR3 bases: TGTGCCAGCATGGATGGGAGTTATAGCAATCAGCCCCAGCATTTT. V and J are TRBV7-2 and TRBJ1-5; no reliable D call. Germline V gene lookup returns CDR1 SGHTA and CDR2 FQGNSA. The CDR3 spans 15 residues. V was clipped by 7 bases and J by 0 bases, with 13 bases between them.

V gene TRBV2 combines with J gene TRBJ1-6, with D perhaps TRBD1 (6 bases). The V end lost 6 bases, the J end lost 0 bases, and 12 bases lay between the germline ends. Germline V lookup: CDR1 SNHLY, CDR2 FYNNEI. The CDR3 is 16 amino acids. CDR3 DNA: TGTGCCAGCAGAGGACAGAAAAGCTCCTATAATTCACCCCTCCACTTT. This translates into CASRGQKSSYNSPLHF.

This clone was seen just once. The rearrangement uses TRBV6-5 and TRBJ1-1; D is unclear. V was shortened by 7 bases and J by 0 bases, with 12 bases between the two germline ends. The CDR3 length is 14 residues. The V gene's germline CDR1 is MNHEY and CDR2 SVGAGI. The CDR3 sequence: CASTPGIMNTEAFF. The CDR3 nucleotides are TGTGCCAGCACCCCGGGAATTATGAACACTGAAGCTTTCTTT.

J is TRBJ2-7 and V is TRBV20-1; 8 positions match TRBD1. Germline V gives CDR1 DFQATT, CDR2 SNEGSKA (reference sequence). V dropped 4 bases and J dropped 3; count of bases not matched to a gene: 8. CDR3 length: 14 residues. The CDR3 nucleotides are TGCAGTGCTATTGACAGGGGATTAGGCTACGAGCAGTACTTC. Translated: CSAIDRGLGYEQYF.

In this sample, this clone turned up once. The rearrangement links TRBV5-1 to TRBJ2-7, with D possibly being TRBD2 (5 bases). CDR1 is SGHRS, CDR2 YFSETQ, per germline. V dropped 0 bases and J dropped 1 base, with 11 bases sitting between them. The CDR3 spans 15 residues. CDR3 region: CASSLGRTSSYEQYF. DNA of the CDR3: TGCGCCAGCAGCTTGGGGAGGACCTCTTCCTACGAGCAGTACTTC.

V and J are TRBV11-2 and TRBJ2-1, with D possibly being TRBD2 (5 bases). CDR3 size: 14 residues. Per germline, CDR1 SGHAT and CDR2 FQNNGV. Trimming shortened V by 3 bases and J by 6 bases, and 12 bases separated the two germline ends. As DNA, the CDR3 is TGTGCCAGCAGCTTGACTACTCCTTCCAATGAGCAGTTCTTC. This translates into CASSLTTPSNEQFF.